One sample yielded the 27 T cell receptor beta chains listed below, sequenced in a study of T cell repertoires in cytomegalovirus infection. One entry per CDR3 protein results from TCRdb running MiXCR on the reads. Here the sample spans some 130,000 distinct CDR3 sequences, roughly 9% being singletons. Material for sequencing was PBMCs. These receptors originate from a human donor in good health (CMV status not recorded). Some clones in this sample may be carry-over from other donors' samples.

The V gene is TRBV20-1, the J gene TRBJ2-3; D unresolved. CDR3 length: 15 amino acids. Between the trimmed V and J ends, which lost 0 bases and 1 base, there was a span of 11 bases. Per germline, CDR1 DFQATT and CDR2 SNEGSKA (reference sequence). The CDR3 loop reads CSARDRILGTDTQYF. The CDR3 coding sequence is TGCAGTGCTAGAGATCGGATCCTCGGCACAGATACGCAGTATTTT.

The chain carries TRBV7-2 and TRBJ2-2; 9 bases are shared with TRBD1. Germline V CDR1 and CDR2: SGHTA, FQGNSA. V lost 5 bases and J lost 9; bases outside the gene matches: 4. The CDR3 length is 13 residues. The CDR3 DNA follows: TGTGCCAGCAGCGCGGGACAGGGCCGGGAGCTGTTTTTT. It translates to CASSAGQGRELFF.

There are a few counts of this clonotype. This rearrangement joins TRBV12-3 or TRBV12-4 to TRBJ1-1, with D maybe TRBD1 (5 bases). The ends were cut back, 6 bases at V and 5 bases at J, with 13 bases in the middle. CDR3 length: 13 residues. The CDR3 here is CASSRGRETEAFF. Written as DNA, the CDR3 is TGTGCCAGCAGCCGAGGCAGGGAAACTGAAGCTTTCTTT.

The genes are TRBV6-2 or TRBV6-3 and TRBJ2-7, with D hard to call. The V gene's germline CDR1 is MNHEY and CDR2 SVGEGT. The germline V and J ends were trimmed by 5 bases and 3 bases, with 8 bases remaining between them. This CDR3 has 12 residues. This chain's CDR3 is CASSPLNYEQYF. The CDR3 coding sequence is TGTGCCAGCAGTCCCCTGAACTACGAGCAGTACTTC.

This clonotype was found many times. The gene calls are TRBV7-2 and TRBJ1-2; tentative D call: TRBD1 (5 bases). Germline CDR1 reads SGHTA; CDR2 reads FQGNSA. With 1 base removed from V and 4 bases from J, the gap between germline ends came to 10 bases. The CDR3 contains 14 residues. The CDR3 DNA reads as TGTGCCAGCAGCTTAGGAGACAGCTTCTATGGCTACACCTTC. Translated: CASSLGDSFYGYTF.

This clonotype has only a few counts. V gene TRBV19 combines with J gene TRBJ2-1; D gene uncertain. Trimming shortened V by 4 bases and J by 3 bases, and 1 base separated the two germline ends. This CDR3 region has 11 residues. Germline V lookup: CDR1 LNHDA, CDR2 SQIVND (reference sequence). The DNA of the CDR3 is TGTGCCAGTAGTAACTACAATGAGCAGTTCTTC. It translates to CASSNYNEQFF.

There are many counts of this clonotype. This chain links TRBV28 with TRBJ1-2, with D possibly TRBD1 on 5 matching bases. Germline V lookup: CDR1 MDHEN, CDR2 SYDVKM. V gave up 3 bases and J gave up 10 bases, with 15 bases separating them. The CDR3 covers 13 residues. The CDR3 sequence is CASSFPGTLVYTF. CDR3 nucleotide sequence: TGTGCCAGCAGTTTCCCGGGGACCTTAGTCTACACCTTC.

This clonotype was picked up a small number of times. The chain recombines TRBV29-1 with TRBJ1-5, with D hard to call. V gave up 4 bases and J gave up 2 bases, with 12 bases separating them. The V gene's germline CDR1 is SQVTM and CDR2 ANQGSEA. This CDR3 is built from 14 residues. DNA of the CDR3: TGCAGCGTTGTAACGGGGAACGGCAATCAGCCCCAGCATTTT. This encodes CSVVTGNGNQPQHF.

This clonotype was counted at least ten times. The gene calls are TRBV28 and TRBJ2-7; D possibly corresponds to TRBD1 (6 bases). This CDR3 region has 14 residues. The V end lost 4 bases, the J end lost 3 bases, and 13 bases lay between the germline ends. Germline V lookup: CDR1 MDHEN, CDR2 SYDVKM. CDR3 amino acids: CASSSPGRGYEQYF. CDR3 in DNA: TGTGCCAGCAGTTCCCCAGGCAGGGGCTACGAGCAGTACTTC.

This clonotype was recorded at least ten times. This chain connects TRBV7-6 to TRBJ1-5; D remains unclear. The V end lost 1 base, the J end lost 7 bases, and 11 bases lay between the germline ends. The CDR3 is made up of 14 amino acids. Germline V gene sequence: CDR1 SGHVS, CDR2 FNYEAQ. The CDR3 region has the DNA TGTGCCAGCAGCTTAGGGGGAAAAGAGCAGCCCCAGCATTTT. Protein sequence: CASSLGGKEQPQHF.

This clonotype was observed many times. The rearrangement uses TRBV28 and TRBJ1-1; tentatively, D is TRBD1 (5 bases). CDR1 is MDHEN, CDR2 SYDVKM, per germline. The V end was cut by 8 bases, the J end by 7 bases, with 11 bases between. This CDR3 is built from 11 residues. The DNA of the CDR3 is TGTGCCAGCTATGGGACGTATGAAGCTTTCTTT. The encoded protein is CASYGTYEAFF.

Ten or more counts support this clonotype. The gene calls are TRBV2 and TRBJ2-7, with 7 bases lining up with TRBD2. V dropped 8 bases and J dropped 7; count of bases not matched to a gene: 17. This CDR3 contains 15 residues. CDR1 and CDR2 (germline): SNHLY, FYNNEI. The CDR3 here is CASGAGMVAPGEQYF. CDR3 sequence (DNA): TGTGCCAGCGGAGCGGGGATGGTGGCCCCGGGGGAGCAGTACTTC.

The chain links TRBV2 to TRBJ1-1; D might be TRBD1 (6 bases). The CDR3 loop spans 14 amino acids. The V end was cut by 6 bases, the J end by 3 bases, with 14 bases between. The germline V gene encodes CDR1 SNHLY and CDR2 FYNNEI. The CDR3 nucleotides are TGTGCCAGCAGGGAGGGACACCGAGACACTGAAGCTTTCTTT. Translating gives CASREGHRDTEAFF.

This clonotype was found a few times. The V and J genes are TRBV29-1 and TRBJ2-3; TRBD2 aligns across 8 bases. With V trimmed by 6 bases and J by 3 bases, 5 bases remained unmatched. This CDR3 spans 13 amino acids. From germline, CDR1 is SQVTM and CDR2 ANQGSEA. The CDR3 region has the DNA TGCAGCGTCCAGCGCGGGGGGACAGATACGCAGTATTTT. Its translation is CSVQRGGTDTQYF.

The table lists this clonotype with many counts. The V call is TRBV20-1, the J call TRBJ2-3; the match to TRBD2 covers 11 bases. This CDR3 has 21 amino acids. V trimming: 0 bases; J trimming: 3 bases; junction bases outside the gene matches: 20. Germline V gene lookup returns CDR1 DFQATT and CDR2 SNEGSKA (reference sequence). The CDR3 bases are TGCAGTGCTAGAGATACGACTAGCGGGGAAGGGGGCACGAGTCTAACAGATACGCAGTATTTT. Translating gives CSARDTTSGEGGTSLTDTQYF.

This clonotype was seen at least ten times. The J gene is TRBJ2-1, the V gene TRBV7-2, with D possibly TRBD1 on 5 matching bases. This CDR3 has 15 amino acids. Germline CDR1 reads SGHTA; CDR2 reads FQGNSA. Between the trimmed V and J ends, which lost 5 bases and 1 base, there was a span of 12 bases. The CDR3 here is CASSPGPSSYNEQFF. For the CDR3, the DNA is TGTGCCAGCAGCCCAGGGCCTAGTTCCTACAATGAGCAGTTCTTC.

In this sample, this clonotype turned up many times. The chain has TRBV7-9 and TRBJ2-3, with 9 bases matching TRBD1. Germline CDR1 is SEHNR and CDR2 is FQNEAQ (reference sequence). The CDR3 length is 15 residues. Trimming took 5 bases from V and 4 from J; bases not matched to a gene: 7. The CDR3 sequence: CASSTGTGRSDTQYF. In DNA form, the CDR3 reads TGTGCCAGCAGCACAGGGACAGGGAGGTCAGATACGCAGTATTTT.

V is TRBV6-5 and J is TRBJ2-2; 9 bases fit TRBD2. V was clipped by 1 base and J by 7 bases; unmatched bases: 13. The CDR3 covers 18 residues. The V gene's germline CDR1 is MNHEY and CDR2 SVGAGI. Here the CDR3 DNA reads TGTGCCAGCAGTTACTTCGGGCGGGGGGGCAATTGGGGCGGGGAGCTGTTTTTT. It yields the protein CASSYFGRGGNWGGELFF.

This chain uses TRBV18 with TRBJ1-5; unclear D gene. Germline CDR1 KGHSH, CDR2 LQKENI. The germline V and J ends were trimmed by 0 bases and 6 bases, with 15 bases remaining between them. CDR3 size: 16 residues. CDR3 bases: TGTGCCAGCTCACCACCGGGGAGACCCCAAGGTCAGCCCCAGCATTTT. This encodes CASSPPGRPQGQPQHF.

This clonotype was observed at least ten times. The gene calls are TRBV7-2 and TRBJ1-5; D ambiguous. The CDR3 has 15 amino acids. The germline CDR1 and CDR2 sequences are SGHTA and FQGNSA. Trimming pared 0 bases from V and 6 bases from J, leaving 12 bases between. Here the CDR3 DNA reads TGTGCCAGCAGCTTAGCGGCACGGACGGCTCAGCCCCAGCATTTT. It translates to CASSLAARTAQPQHF.

This clonotype was seen many times. V usage is TRBV7-9 and J usage is TRBJ2-7; D gene uncertain. Germline CDR1 SEHNR, CDR2 FQNEAQ (reference sequence). This CDR3 is built from 13 residues. V lost 5 bases and J lost 5, with 13 bases in between. In nucleotides, the CDR3 is TGTGCCAGCAGCCAATCGCGGACGAACGAGCAGTACTTC. Amino acid sequence: CASSQSRTNEQYF.

A few counts support this clonotype. In DNA, the CDR3 is TGTGCCACCAGCAGAGGGGGGGCAGATACGCAGTATTTT. Translation gives CATSRGGADTQYF. J is TRBJ2-3 and V is TRBV15; D is possibly TRBD2 (6 bases). V was cut by 1 base and J by 4 bases, with 6 bases left in between. The CDR3 has 13 residues. Germline CDR1 is LNHNV and CDR2 is YYDKDF (reference sequence).

This clonotype was detected many times. V and J are TRBV3-1 and TRBJ2-7; D uncertain. The CDR3 is 13 residues long. Trimming shortened V by 0 bases and J by 7 bases, and 10 bases separated the two germline ends. Looked up from germline, CDR1 is LGHDT and CDR2 is YNNKEL (reference sequence). The CDR3 region has the DNA TGTGCCAGCAGCCAAGACGTTGGTTGGGAGCAGTACTTC. Translation: CASSQDVGWEQYF.

This clonotype was detected many times. The chain uses TRBV6-5 and TRBJ2-1, with D perhaps TRBD2 (6 bases). This CDR3 has 16 residues. The germline CDR1 and CDR2 sequences are MNHEY and SVGAGI. The V gene lost 4 bases and the J gene lost 0 bases, with 13 bases spanning the gap. The CDR3 sequence: CASSSGGRPSYNEQFF. CDR3 in DNA: TGTGCCAGCAGTTCGGGTGGGAGGCCCTCCTACAATGAGCAGTTCTTC.

This clonotype was observed a handful of times. The CDR3 bases are TGCAGCGTTGATGACAGGGGCACCTATGGCTACACCTTC. This codes for CSVDDRGTYGYTF. The chain links TRBV29-1 to TRBJ1-2; 8 bases are shared with TRBD1. CDR1 and CDR2 from the germline V gene are SQVTM and ANQGSEA. The CDR3 loop spans 13 amino acids. Trimming took 3 bases from V and 4 from J; bases not matched to a gene: 4.

This clonotype was seen repeatedly, ten times or more. The chain is built from TRBV28 and TRBJ1-5; D not resolved. V lost 7 bases and J 4 bases, leaving 17 bases between the germline ends. This CDR3 has 15 amino acids. Germline lookup yields CDR1 MDHEN and CDR2 SYDVKM. The CDR3 bases are TGTGCCAGCAATCTGAGGCCTCCGGGGAATCAGCCCCAGCATTTT. Translating gives CASNLRPPGNQPQHF. Together with reference TRBV28 and TRBJ1-5, the CDR3 gives the full variable domain: DVKVTQSSRYLVKRTGEKVFLECVQDMDHENMFWYRQDPGLGLRLIYFSYDVKMKEKGDIPEGYSVSREKKERFSLILESASTNQTSMYLCASNLRPPGNQPQHFGDGTRLSIL.

V usage is TRBV28 and J usage is TRBJ1-1, with D possibly being TRBD1 (5 bases). Germline CDR1 is MDHEN and CDR2 is SYDVKM. CDR3 length: 15 residues. The germline V and J ends were trimmed by 5 bases and 1 base, with 14 bases remaining between them. CDR3 protein: CASSPGVRGNTEAFF. The DNA of the CDR3 is TGTGCCAGCAGTCCGGGGGTAAGGGGGAACACTGAAGCTTTCTTT. The variable domain in full, with the rest retrieved from reference TRBV28 and TRBJ1-1, is DVKVTQSSRYLVKRTGEKVFLECVQDMDHENMFWYRQDPGLGLRLIYFSYDVKMKEKGDIPEGYSVSREKKERFSLILESASTNQTSMYLCASSPGVRGNTEAFFGQGTRLTVV.